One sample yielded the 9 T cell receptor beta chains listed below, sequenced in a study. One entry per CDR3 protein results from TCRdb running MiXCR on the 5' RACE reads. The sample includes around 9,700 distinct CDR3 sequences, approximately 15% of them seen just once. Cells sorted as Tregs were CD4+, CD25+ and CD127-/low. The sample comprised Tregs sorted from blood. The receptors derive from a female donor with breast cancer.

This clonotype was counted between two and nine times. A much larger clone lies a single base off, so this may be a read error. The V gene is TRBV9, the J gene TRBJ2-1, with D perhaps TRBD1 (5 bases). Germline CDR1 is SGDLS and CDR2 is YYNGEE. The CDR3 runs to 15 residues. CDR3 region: CASSVTPQGYKEQFF. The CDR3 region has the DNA TGTGCCAGCAGCGTAACGCCGCAGGGATACAAGGAGCAGTTCTTC.

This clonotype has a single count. The CDR3 DNA reads as TGTGCCAGCAGTTTACTAGGAGCAGATACGCAGTATTTT. Translating gives CASSLLGADTQYF. The chain joins TRBV6-5 to TRBJ2-3; weak D call: TRBD2 (5 bases). This CDR3 comprises 13 residues. CDR1 is MNHEY, CDR2 SVGAGI, per germline. Trimming removed 4 bases from V and 4 bases from J, with 9 bases in between.

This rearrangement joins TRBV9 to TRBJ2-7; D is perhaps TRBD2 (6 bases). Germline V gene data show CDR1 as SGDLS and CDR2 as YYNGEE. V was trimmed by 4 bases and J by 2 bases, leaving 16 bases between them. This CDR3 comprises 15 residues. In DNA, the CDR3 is TGTGCCAGCAGCCCTCGGCCTAGCGTAGCCTACGAGCAGTACTTC. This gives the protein CASSPRPSVAYEQYF.

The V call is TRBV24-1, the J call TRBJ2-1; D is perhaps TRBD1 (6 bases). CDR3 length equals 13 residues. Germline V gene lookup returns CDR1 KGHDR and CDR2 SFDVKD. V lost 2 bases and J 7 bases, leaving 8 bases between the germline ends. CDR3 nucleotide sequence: TGTGCCACCAGTGATTCCAGGGGTAATGAGCAGTTCTTC. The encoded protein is CATSDSRGNEQFF.

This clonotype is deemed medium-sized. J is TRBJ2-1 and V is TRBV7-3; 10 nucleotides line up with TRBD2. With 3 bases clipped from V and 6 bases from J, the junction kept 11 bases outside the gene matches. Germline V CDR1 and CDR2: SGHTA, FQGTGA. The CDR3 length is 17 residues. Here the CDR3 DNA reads TGTGCCAGCAGCTTGTTTGGGAGCGGGAGGGTTGGCAATGAGCAGTTCTTC. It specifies CASSLFGSGRVGNEQFF.

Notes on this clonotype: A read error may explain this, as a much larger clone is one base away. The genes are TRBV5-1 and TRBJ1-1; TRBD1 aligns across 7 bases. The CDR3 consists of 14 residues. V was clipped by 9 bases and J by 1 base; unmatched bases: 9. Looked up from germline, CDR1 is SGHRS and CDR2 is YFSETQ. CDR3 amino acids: CATHRGVGNTEAFF. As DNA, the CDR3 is TGCGCCACCCACAGGGGAGTAGGGAACACTGAAGCTTTCTTT. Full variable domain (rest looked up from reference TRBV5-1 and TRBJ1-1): KAGVTQTPRYLIKTRGQQVTLSCSPISGHRSVSWYQQTPGQGLQFLFEYFSETQRNKGNFPGRFSGRQFSNSRSEMNVSTLELGDSALYLCATHRGVGNTEAFFGQGTRLTVV.

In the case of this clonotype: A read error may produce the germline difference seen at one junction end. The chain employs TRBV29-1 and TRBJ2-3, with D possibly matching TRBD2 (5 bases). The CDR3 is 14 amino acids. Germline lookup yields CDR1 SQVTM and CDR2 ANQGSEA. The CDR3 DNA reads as TGCAGCATTCAGACGCATATGCGGGCTGATACGCAGTATTTC. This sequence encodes CSIQTHMRADTQYF.

The CDR3 nucleotides read TGTGCCAGCAGTGTCATCCTACTGGCGGGGGGTTCTCTAGGGGAGCAGTACTTC. Amino acid sequence: CASSVILLAGGSLGEQYF. The rearrangement joins TRBV12-3 or TRBV12-4 to TRBJ2-7, with 8 nucleotides matching TRBD2. The CDR3 consists of 18 residues. J gave up 7 bases and V 5 bases, and 22 bases lay outside the gene matches.

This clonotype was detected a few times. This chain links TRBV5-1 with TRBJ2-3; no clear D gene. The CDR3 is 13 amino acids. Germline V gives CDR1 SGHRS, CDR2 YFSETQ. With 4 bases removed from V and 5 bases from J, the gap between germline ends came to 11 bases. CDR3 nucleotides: TGCGCCAGCAGCCCTTTTGCCCGAGATACGCAGTATTTT. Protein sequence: CASSPFARDTQYF. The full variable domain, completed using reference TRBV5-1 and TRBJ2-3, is KAGVTQTPRYLIKTRGQQVTLSCSPISGHRSVSWYQQTPGQGLQFLFEYFSETQRNKGNFPGRFSGRQFSNSRSEMNVSTLELGDSALYLCASSPFARDTQYFGPGTRLTVL.